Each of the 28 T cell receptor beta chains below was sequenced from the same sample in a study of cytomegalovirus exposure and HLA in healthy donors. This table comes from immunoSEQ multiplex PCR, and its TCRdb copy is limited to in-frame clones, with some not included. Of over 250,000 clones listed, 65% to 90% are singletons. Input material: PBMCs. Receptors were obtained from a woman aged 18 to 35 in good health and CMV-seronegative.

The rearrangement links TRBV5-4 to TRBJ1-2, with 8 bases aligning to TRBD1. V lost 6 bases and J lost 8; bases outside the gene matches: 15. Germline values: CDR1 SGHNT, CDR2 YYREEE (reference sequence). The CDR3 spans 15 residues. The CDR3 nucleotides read TGTGCCAGCATCGGTGGACCGGGACAGGAGGAAGGCTACACCTTC. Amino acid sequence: CASIGGPGQEEGYTF.

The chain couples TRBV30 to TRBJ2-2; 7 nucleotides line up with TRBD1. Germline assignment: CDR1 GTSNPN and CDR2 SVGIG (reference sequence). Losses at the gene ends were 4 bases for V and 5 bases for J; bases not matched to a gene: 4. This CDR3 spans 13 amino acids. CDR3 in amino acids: CAWTGGQTGELFF. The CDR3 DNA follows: TGTGCCTGGACTGGGGGACAGACCGGGGAGCTGTTTTTT.

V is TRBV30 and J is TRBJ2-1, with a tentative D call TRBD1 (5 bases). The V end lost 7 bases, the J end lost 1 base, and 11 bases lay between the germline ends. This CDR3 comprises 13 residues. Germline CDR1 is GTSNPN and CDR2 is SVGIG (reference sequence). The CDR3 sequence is CALNSGSYNEQFF. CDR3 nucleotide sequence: TGTGCCTTAAATTCAGGGTCCTACAATGAGCAGTTCTTC.

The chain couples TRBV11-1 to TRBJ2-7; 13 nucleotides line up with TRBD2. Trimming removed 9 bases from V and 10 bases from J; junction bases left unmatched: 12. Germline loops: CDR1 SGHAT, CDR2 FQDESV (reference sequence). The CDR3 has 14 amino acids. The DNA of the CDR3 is TGTGCCAGTAGCGCCGGGACTAGCGGGACTTTACAGTACTTC. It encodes CASSAGTSGTLQYF.

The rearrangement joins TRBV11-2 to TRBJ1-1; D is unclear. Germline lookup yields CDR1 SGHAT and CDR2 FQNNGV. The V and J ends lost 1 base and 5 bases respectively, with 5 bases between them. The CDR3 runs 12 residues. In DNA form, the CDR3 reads TGTGCCAGCAGCTTAGTATTGACTGAAGCTTTCTTT. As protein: CASSLVLTEAFF.

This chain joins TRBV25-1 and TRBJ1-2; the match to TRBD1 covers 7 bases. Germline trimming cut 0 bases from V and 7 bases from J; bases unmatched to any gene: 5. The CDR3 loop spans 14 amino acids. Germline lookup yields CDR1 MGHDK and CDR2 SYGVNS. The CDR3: CASSEYETGSGYTF. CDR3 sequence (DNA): TGTGCCAGCAGTGAATATGAGACAGGGAGTGGCTACACCTTC.

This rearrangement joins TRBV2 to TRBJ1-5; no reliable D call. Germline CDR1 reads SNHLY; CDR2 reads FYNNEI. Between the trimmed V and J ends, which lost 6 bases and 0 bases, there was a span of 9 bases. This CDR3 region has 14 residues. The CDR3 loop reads CASRAFGSNQPQHF. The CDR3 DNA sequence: TGTGCCAGCAGAGCATTCGGTAGCAATCAGCCCCAGCATTTT.

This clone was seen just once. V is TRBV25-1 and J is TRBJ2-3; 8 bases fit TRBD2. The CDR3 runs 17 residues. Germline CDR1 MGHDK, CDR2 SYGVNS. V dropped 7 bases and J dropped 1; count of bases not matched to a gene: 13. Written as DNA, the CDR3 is TGTGCCAGCACCGAAGACTTAGCGGGGAGGGGCACAGATACGCAGTATTTT. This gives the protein CASTEDLAGRGTDTQYF.

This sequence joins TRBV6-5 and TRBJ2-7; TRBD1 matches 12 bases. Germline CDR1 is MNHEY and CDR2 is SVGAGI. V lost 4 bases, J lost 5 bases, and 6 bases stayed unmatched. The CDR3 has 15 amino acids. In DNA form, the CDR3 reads TGTGCCAGCAGTTCACCGGGACAGGGGGCCCACGAGCAGTACTTC. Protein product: CASSSPGQGAHEQYF.

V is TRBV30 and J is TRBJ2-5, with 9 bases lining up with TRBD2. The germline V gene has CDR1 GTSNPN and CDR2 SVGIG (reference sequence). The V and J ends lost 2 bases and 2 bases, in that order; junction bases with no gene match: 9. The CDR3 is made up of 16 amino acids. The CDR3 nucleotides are TGTGCCTGGAGTTCGCCATCTAGCGGGGCTCAAGAGACCCAGTACTTC. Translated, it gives CAWSSPSSGAQETQYF.

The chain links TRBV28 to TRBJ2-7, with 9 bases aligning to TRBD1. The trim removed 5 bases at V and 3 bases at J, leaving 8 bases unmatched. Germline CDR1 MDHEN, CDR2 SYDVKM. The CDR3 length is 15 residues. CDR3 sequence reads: CASSPGDREFYEQYF. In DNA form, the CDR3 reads TGTGCCAGCAGTCCGGGGGACAGGGAGTTCTACGAGCAGTACTTC.

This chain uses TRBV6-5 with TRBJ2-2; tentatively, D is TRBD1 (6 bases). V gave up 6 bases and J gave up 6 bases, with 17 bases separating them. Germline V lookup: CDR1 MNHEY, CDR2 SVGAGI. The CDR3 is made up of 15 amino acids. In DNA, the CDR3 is TGTGCCAGCAGATACCAACCCGAGGGGGCCGGGGAGCTGTTTTTT. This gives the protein CASRYQPEGAGELFF.

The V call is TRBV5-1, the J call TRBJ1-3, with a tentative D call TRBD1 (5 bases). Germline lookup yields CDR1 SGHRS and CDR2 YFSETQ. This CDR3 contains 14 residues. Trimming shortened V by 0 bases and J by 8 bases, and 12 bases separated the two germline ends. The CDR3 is CASSLEGQGHTIYF. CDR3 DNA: TGCGCCAGCAGCTTGGAGGGGCAGGGCCACACCATATATTTT.

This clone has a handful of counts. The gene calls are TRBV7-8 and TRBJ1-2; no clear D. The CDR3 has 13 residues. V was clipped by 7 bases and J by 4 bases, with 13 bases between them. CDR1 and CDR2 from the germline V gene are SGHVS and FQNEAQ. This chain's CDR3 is CASTPRESYGYTF. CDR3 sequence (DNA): TGTGCCAGCACCCCCCGAGAGTCCTATGGCTACACCTTC.

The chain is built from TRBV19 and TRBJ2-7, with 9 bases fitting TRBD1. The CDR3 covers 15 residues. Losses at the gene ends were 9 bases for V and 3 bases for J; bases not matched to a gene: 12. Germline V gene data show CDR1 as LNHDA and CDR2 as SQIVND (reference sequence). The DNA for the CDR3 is TGTGCCAGCCGGAACTCCCGGGACAGGGACTACGAGCAGTACTTC. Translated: CASRNSRDRDYEQYF.

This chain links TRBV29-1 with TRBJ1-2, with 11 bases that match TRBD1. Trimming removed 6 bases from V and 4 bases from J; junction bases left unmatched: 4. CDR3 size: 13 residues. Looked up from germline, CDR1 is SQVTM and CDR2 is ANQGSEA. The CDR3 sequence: CSVGTGGSYGYTF. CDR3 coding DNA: TGCAGCGTGGGGACAGGGGGTTCCTATGGCTACACCTTC.

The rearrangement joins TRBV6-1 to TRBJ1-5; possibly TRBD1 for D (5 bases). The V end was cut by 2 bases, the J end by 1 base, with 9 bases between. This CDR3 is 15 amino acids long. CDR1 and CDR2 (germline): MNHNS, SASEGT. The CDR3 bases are TGTGCCAGCAGTGAAAGGGGATGGAGCAATCAGCCCCAGCATTTT. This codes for CASSERGWSNQPQHF.

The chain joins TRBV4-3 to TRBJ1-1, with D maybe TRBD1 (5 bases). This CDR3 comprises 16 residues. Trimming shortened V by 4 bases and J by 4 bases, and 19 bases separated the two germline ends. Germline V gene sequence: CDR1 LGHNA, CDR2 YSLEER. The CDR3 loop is CASSLGGAGGITEAFF. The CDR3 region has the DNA TGCGCCAGCAGCCTCGGGGGTGCGGGTGGGATCACTGAAGCTTTCTTT.

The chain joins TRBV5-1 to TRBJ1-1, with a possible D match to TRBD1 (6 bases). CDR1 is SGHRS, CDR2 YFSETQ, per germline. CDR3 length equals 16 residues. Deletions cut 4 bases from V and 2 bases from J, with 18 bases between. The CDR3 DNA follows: TGCGCCAGCAGCCCCGGTGGGGGCGCGCTTAACACTGAAGCTTTCTTT. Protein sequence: CASSPGGGALNTEAFF.

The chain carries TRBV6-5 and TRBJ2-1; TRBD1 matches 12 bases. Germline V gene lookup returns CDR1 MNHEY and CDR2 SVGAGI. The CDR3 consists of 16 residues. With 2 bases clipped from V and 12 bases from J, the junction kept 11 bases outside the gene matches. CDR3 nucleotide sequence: TGTGCCAGCAGTTACGACGGGACAGGGGGCTCTAAGGGGCAGTTCTTC. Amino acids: CASSYDGTGGSKGQFF.

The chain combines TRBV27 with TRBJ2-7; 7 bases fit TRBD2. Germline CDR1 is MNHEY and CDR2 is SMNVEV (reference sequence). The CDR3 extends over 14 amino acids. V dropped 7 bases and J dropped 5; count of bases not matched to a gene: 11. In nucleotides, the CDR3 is TGTGCCAGCACCCCCGGCGGGAGACCCAACGAGCAGTACTTC. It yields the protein CASTPGGRPNEQYF.

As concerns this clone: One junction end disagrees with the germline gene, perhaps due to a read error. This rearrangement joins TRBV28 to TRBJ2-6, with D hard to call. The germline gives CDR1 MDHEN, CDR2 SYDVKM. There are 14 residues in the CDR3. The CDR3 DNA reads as TGTGCCAGCTGTTTGAGCTCTGGGGCCAACGTCCTGACTTTC. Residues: CASCLSSGANVLTF.

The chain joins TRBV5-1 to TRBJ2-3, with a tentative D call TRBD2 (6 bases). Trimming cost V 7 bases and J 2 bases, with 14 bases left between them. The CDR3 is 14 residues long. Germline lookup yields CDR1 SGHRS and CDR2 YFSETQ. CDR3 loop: CASVRDSTTDTQYF. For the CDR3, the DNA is TGCGCCAGCGTCCGGGACTCCACCACAGATACGCAGTATTTT.

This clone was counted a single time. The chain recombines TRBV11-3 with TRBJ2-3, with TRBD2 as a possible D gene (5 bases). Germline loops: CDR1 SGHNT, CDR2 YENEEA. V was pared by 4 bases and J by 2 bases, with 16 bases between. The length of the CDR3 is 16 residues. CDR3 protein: CASSSYTTADTDTQYF. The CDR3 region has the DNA TGTGCCAGCAGCTCCTACACCACAGCGGACACAGATACGCAGTATTTT.

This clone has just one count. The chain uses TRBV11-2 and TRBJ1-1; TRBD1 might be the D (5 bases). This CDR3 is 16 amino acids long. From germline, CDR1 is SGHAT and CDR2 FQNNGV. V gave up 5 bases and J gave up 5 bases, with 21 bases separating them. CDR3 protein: CASSMLQGGGRTEAFF. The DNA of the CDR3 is TGTGCCAGCAGCATGCTTCAGGGCGGGGGTAGGACTGAAGCTTTCTTT.

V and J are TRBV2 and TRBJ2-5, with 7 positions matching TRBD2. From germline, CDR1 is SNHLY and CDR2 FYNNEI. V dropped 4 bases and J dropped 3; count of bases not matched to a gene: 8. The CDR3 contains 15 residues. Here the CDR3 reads CASSAEREGEETQYF. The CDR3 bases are TGTGCCAGCAGTGCCGAGCGGGAAGGTGAAGAGACCCAGTACTTC.

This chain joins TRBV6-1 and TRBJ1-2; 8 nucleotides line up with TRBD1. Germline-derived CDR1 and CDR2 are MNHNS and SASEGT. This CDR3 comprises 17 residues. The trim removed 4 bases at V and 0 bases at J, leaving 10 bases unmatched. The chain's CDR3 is CASSGGFGQGANYGYTF. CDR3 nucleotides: TGTGCCAGCAGTGGTGGCTTCGGACAGGGAGCTAACTATGGCTACACCTTC.

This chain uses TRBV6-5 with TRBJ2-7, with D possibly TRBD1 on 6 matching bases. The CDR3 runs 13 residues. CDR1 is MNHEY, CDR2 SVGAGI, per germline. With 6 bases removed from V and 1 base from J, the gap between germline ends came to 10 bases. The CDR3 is CASRPTGSYEQYF. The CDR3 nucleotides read TGTGCCAGCAGGCCGACAGGTTCCTACGAGCAGTACTTC.